The source of this T cell receptor beta chain is a study of blood T cell repertoires in COVID-19. Study as a whole: Samples of COVID-19 (acute and convalescent) were obtained from the United States, Italy and Spain. From T cells, B-cell-depleted T cells, or PBMCs came the material, which was cDNA or gDNA.

Germline assignment: CDR1 SNHLY and CDR2 FYNNEI. J was trimmed by 4 bases and V by 8 bases; bases with no gene match: 9. The CDR3 sequence is 15 residues long. Study processing details: Cell counts per sample came from amplifying reference gene primers. Produced via immunoSEQ multiplex PCR; TCRdb's table is partial and in-frame only. V, J and clone size derive from that table, while D and trimming were established from the DNA sequence. The profile covers 85,000 to 130,000 clones, with about four fifths appearing a single time and about 5% taken by the ten largest. This clonotype was obtained from a man in his 60s with acute or convalescent COVID-19. The rearrangement joins TRBV2 to TRBJ2-2, with TRBD2 matching over 8 bases. The specimen sequenced was peripheral blood. The CDR3 coding sequence is TGTGCCAGCCGGGGTCCTGCGGGGGGCACCGGGGAGCTGTTTTTT. Residues: CASRGPAGGTGELFF.